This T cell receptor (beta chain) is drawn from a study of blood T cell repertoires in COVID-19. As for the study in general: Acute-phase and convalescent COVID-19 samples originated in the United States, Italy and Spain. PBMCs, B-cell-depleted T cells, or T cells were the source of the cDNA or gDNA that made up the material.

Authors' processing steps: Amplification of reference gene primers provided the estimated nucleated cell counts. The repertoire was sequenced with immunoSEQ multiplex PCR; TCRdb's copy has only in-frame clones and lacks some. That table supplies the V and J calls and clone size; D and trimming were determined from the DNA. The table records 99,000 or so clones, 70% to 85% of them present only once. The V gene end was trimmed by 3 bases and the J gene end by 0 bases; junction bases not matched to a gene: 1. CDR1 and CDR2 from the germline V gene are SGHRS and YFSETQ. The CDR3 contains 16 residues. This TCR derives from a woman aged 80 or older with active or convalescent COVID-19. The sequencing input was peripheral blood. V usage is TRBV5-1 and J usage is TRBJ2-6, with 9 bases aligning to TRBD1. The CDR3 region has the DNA TGCGCCAGCAGCTCGACAGGGGGCTCTGGGGCCAACGTCCTGACTTTC. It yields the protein CASSSTGGSGANVLTF.